A single sample gave rise to the 11 T cell receptor beta chains below, sequenced in a study of T cells in Graves' hyperthyroidism and ophthalmopathy. Amplified regions were TCR beta CDR3 sequences from RNA transcripts. The TCR CDR3 first-round RT-PCR relied on the HTBI primer set. One entry per CDR3 protein results from TCRdb running MiXCR on the multiplex PCR reads. The top ten clones hold 3.7% of a sample with 350,000 to 400,000 distinct CDR3 sequences, about a fifth of them seen once. What was sequenced was blood. The origin of the receptors is a young woman with Graves' hyperthyroidism.

This clonotype was counted at least ten times. The rearrangement links TRBV20-1 to TRBJ2-7; no clear D. V was pared by 0 bases and J by 0 bases, with 9 bases between. The V gene's germline CDR1 is DFQATT and CDR2 SNEGSKA (reference sequence). The CDR3 contains 14 residues. The CDR3 DNA reads as TGCAGTGCTAGAGATCCGCAACACTCCTACGAGCAGTACTTC. Translation gives CSARDPQHSYEQYF.

This clonotype was detected ten times or more. This rearrangement joins TRBV12-3 or TRBV12-4 to TRBJ1-1; no reliable D call. Trimming pared 4 bases from V and 0 bases from J, leaving 12 bases between. This CDR3 is 15 amino acids long. In nucleotides, the CDR3 is TGTGCCAGCAGTTCGGACGGGCAGATGAACACTGAAGCTTTCTTT. This sequence encodes CASSSDGQMNTEAFF.

This clonotype was recorded at least ten times. The CDR3 DNA is TGTGCCAGTAGTAACAGGGGGCAGTGGCAGCCCCAGCATTTT. This sequence encodes CASSNRGQWQPQHF. The chain links TRBV19 to TRBJ1-5, with 9 positions matching TRBD1. V lost 4 bases to trimming and J lost 7 bases; unmatched junction nucleotides: 5. The CDR3 is 14 amino acids. CDR1 LNHDA and CDR2 SQIVND come from the germline V gene (reference sequence).

There are many counts of this clonotype. This rearrangement joins TRBV12-3 or TRBV12-4 to TRBJ1-1, with 10 bases aligning to TRBD1. CDR3 size: 14 residues. V was pared by 5 bases and J by 11 bases, with 11 bases of the junction left unmatched. CDR3 DNA: TGTGCCAGCAGTCCGATAGACAGGGGGCTTAGGGCTTTCTTT. It specifies CASSPIDRGLRAFF.

In this sample, this clonotype turned up many times. Compared with germline, one end of the junction differs, possibly owing to a read error. This chain uses TRBV7-8 with TRBJ1-1; no clear D gene. CDR1 and CDR2 (germline): SGHVS, FQNEAQ. The CDR3 totals 12 residues. CDR3 bases: TGTGCCAGCACCCCGAGCCCAAGCCAACCCCTCTTT. Translating gives CASTPSPSQPLF.

This clonotype was detected many times. The chain carries TRBV5-1 and TRBJ1-1; D is unclear. The V gene's germline CDR1 is SGHRS and CDR2 YFSETQ. This CDR3 is built from 13 residues. V was clipped by 6 bases and J by 4 bases, with 13 bases between them. CDR3 in DNA: TGCGCCAGCAAAGAGGTCACGGGCACTGAAGCTTTCTTT. Amino acid sequence: CASKEVTGTEAFF.

There are many counts of this clonotype. This chain connects TRBV13 to TRBJ2-2; D call uncertain. Between the trimmed V and J ends, which lost 3 bases and 4 bases, there was a span of 12 bases. The V gene's germline CDR1 is PRHDT and CDR2 FYEKMQ (reference sequence). This CDR3 comprises 15 residues. The CDR3 protein is CASSFKLGSTGELFF. The CDR3 DNA is TGTGCCAGCAGCTTCAAGTTGGGGTCCACCGGGGAGCTGTTTTTT.

The chain couples TRBV19 to TRBJ1-1; 7 nucleotides align to TRBD1. Looked up from germline, CDR1 is LNHDA and CDR2 is SQIVND (reference sequence). Trimming at V came to 7 bases and at J to 4 bases, leaving 6 bases not matched to a gene. This CDR3 has 13 residues. CDR3 coding DNA: TGTGCCAGTATAGGGCAGGGGGGCACTGAAGCTTTCTTT. The encoded protein is CASIGQGGTEAFF. Full variable domain (missing parts from reference TRBV19 and TRBJ1-1): DGGITQSPKYLFRKEGQNVTLSCEQNLNHDAMYWYRQDPGQGLRLIYYSQIVNDFQKGDIAEGYSVSREKKESFPLTVTSAQKNPTAFYLCASIGQGGTEAFFGQGTRLTVV.

This clonotype was counted many times. The genes are TRBV10-1 and TRBJ2-7, with TRBD1 as a possible D gene (5 bases). V lost 2 bases, J lost 6 bases, and 14 bases lay in between. From germline, CDR1 is WNHNN and CDR2 SYGVQD (reference sequence). The CDR3 covers 14 residues. The CDR3 here is CASSERQGLREQYF. DNA for the CDR3: TGCGCCAGCAGTGAGAGGCAGGGCTTACGCGAGCAGTACTTC.

In its sample, this clonotype was seen many times. The chain is built from TRBV2 and TRBJ1-2; tentatively, D is TRBD1 (6 bases). V lost 8 bases to trimming and J lost 3 bases, with 13 bases between them. The CDR3 sequence is 13 residues long. CDR1 SNHLY and CDR2 FYNNEI come from the germline V gene. The CDR3 here is CASHRDGDYGYTF. The CDR3 region has the DNA TGTGCCAGCCACAGGGACGGGGACTATGGCTACACCTTC.

This clonotype was seen at least ten times. This rearrangement joins TRBV29-1 to TRBJ1-1; D uncertain. This CDR3 comprises 13 residues. Germline assignment: CDR1 SQVTM and CDR2 ANQGSEA. The germline V and J ends were trimmed by 5 bases and 0 bases, with 10 bases remaining between them. The CDR3: CSVHGIMNTEAFF. The DNA for the CDR3 is TGCAGCGTTCACGGGATAATGAACACTGAAGCTTTCTTT.